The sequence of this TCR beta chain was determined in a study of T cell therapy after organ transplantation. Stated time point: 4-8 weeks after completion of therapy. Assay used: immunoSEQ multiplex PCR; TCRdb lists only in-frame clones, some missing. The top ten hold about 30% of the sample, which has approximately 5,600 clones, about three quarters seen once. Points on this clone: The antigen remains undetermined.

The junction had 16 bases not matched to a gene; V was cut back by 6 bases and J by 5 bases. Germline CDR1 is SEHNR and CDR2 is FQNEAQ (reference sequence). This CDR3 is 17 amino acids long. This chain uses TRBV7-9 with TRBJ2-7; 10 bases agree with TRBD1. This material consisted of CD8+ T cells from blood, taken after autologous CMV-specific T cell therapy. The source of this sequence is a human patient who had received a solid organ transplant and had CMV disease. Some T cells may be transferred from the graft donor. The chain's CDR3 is CASSYKTGGLIWDEQYF. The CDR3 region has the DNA TGTGCCAGCAGTTATAAGACAGGGGGCCTCATCTGGGACGAGCAGTACTTC.